The rows below give T cell receptor beta chains drawn from one sample of a study of cytomegalovirus exposure and HLA in healthy donors. Method: immunoSEQ multiplex PCR; TCRdb's copy keeps in-frame clones and lacks some. In the table there are around 120,000 clones, about 16% of which are singletons. Sequences were obtained from PBMCs. The receptors come from a woman younger than 35 in good health and CMV-seronegative. Both conserved end residues are part of each CDR3.

TRBV5-6	TRBJ1-2	CASSYTGNSYYGYTF
TRBV30	TRBJ2-7	CAWSPLVGQGVYEQYF
TRBV9	TRBJ1-1	CASSGQVNTEAFF
TRBV6-1	TRBJ1-5	CASINAGGGNQPQHF
TRBV7-2	TRBJ2-7	CASSSTLAGGRHEQYF
TRBV7-2	TRBJ1-2	CASSLQGSDGYTF
TRBV13	TRBJ2-5	CASSFLSRGGHQETQYF
TRBV2	TRBJ2-1	CASHGTSGQLGQFF
TRBV5-4	TRBJ2-1	CASSLAGGQGEQFF
TRBV7-2	TRBJ2-2	CASSLDGAGGNTGELFF
TRBV9	TRBJ1-5	CASSAQGGAQPQHF
TRBV6-5	TRBJ1-1	CASSGTANTEAFF
TRBV28	TRBJ2-3	CASSTLAGGTDTQYF
TRBV28	TRBJ1-1	CASSSPGGSNTEAFF
TRBV30	TRBJ1-5	CAWSVGGSRNQPQHF
TRBV9	TRBJ2-2	CASSVGVSPGELFF
TRBV15	TRBJ2-1	CATKSGGSSYNEQFF
TRBV9	TRBJ2-1	CASSPRIQTSGDNEQFF
TRBV2	TRBJ2-5	CASSPPGGQETQYF
TRBV30	TRBJ1-4	CAWRVSPNEKLFF
TRBV6-5	TRBJ1-2	CASYTVNYGYTF
TRBV18	TRBJ2-7	CASSPKTGGAGEQYF